One and the same sample provided the 8 T cell receptor beta chains below, sequenced in a study of cytomegalovirus exposure and HLA in healthy donors. Amplification used 60 Vbeta primers and 13 Jbeta primers. The repertoire was sequenced with immunoSEQ multiplex PCR; TCRdb's copy has only in-frame clones and lacks some. The data show 110,000 to 150,000 clones, around 75% seen once. Sequenced: PBMCs. These receptors were taken from a female donor in good health and CMV-seronegative.

The chain couples TRBV5-1 to TRBJ2-3, with TRBD2 as a possible D gene (5 bases). Germline-derived CDR1 and CDR2 are SGHRS and YFSETQ. The ends were cut back, 2 bases at V and 3 bases at J, with 13 bases in the middle. The CDR3 has 15 amino acids. CDR3 in DNA: TGCGCCAGCAGCTTAATGGGATCGGGGACAGATACGCAGTATTTT. Translating gives CASSLMGSGTDTQYF.

This clone appeared a single time. V usage is TRBV10-3 and J usage is TRBJ1-1; the D is unclear. This CDR3 is 15 amino acids long. V lost 10 bases to trimming and J lost 3 bases, with 21 bases between them. Looked up from germline, CDR1 is ENHRY and CDR2 is SYGVKD. In DNA form, the CDR3 reads TGTGCCACCACGATGTCTGAGGAAATGGACACTGAAGCTTTCTTT. It encodes CATTMSEEMDTEAFF.

This clone was detected only a few times. Other nucleotide sequences in the sample specify the same CDR3. The chain carries TRBV27 and TRBJ1-2; D is perhaps TRBD1 (5 bases). The V gene's germline CDR1 is MNHEY and CDR2 SMNVEV (reference sequence). V lost 2 bases and J 3 bases, leaving 7 bases between the germline ends. The CDR3 is 13 residues long. The CDR3 nucleotides read TGTGCCAGCAGTTTACAGGGTGACTATGGCTACACCTTC. Amino acid sequence: CASSLQGDYGYTF.

The chain is built from TRBV7-9 and TRBJ1-2; weak D call: TRBD1 (5 bases). The CDR3 totals 14 residues. CDR1 is SEHNR, CDR2 FQNEAQ, per germline (reference sequence). Trimming cost V 3 bases and J 0 bases, with 8 bases left between them. CDR3 nucleotides: TGTGCCAGCAGCTTGACAGACTCTAACTATGGCTACACCTTC. This encodes CASSLTDSNYGYTF.

The genes are TRBV7-9 and TRBJ2-7; 7 nucleotides line up with TRBD2. V shed 0 bases and J 6 bases; nucleotides not matched to a gene: 5. Germline V gene sequence: CDR1 SEHNR, CDR2 FQNEAQ (reference sequence). This CDR3 region has 14 residues. The chain's CDR3 is CASSLAGGRGEQYF. CDR3 bases: TGTGCCAGCAGCTTAGCGGGAGGGAGGGGCGAGCAGTACTTC. The whole variable domain, remainder taken from reference TRBV7-9 and TRBJ2-7, is DTGVSQNPRHKITKRGQNVTFRCDPISEHNRLYWYRQTLGQGPEFLTYFQNEAQLEKSRLLSDRFSAERPKGSFSTLEIQRTEQGDSAMYLCASSLAGGRGEQYFGPGTRLTVT.

The J gene is TRBJ2-3, the V gene TRBV2; D may be TRBD2 (6 bases). Germline V gene lookup returns CDR1 SNHLY and CDR2 FYNNEI. CDR3 length: 16 residues. The ends were cut back, 4 bases at V and 2 bases at J, with 16 bases in the middle. CDR3 sequence reads: CASSGYLAEFTDTQYF. The CDR3 bases are TGTGCCAGCAGTGGATACTTAGCGGAGTTCACAGATACGCAGTATTTT.

This clone was observed once. The chain uses TRBV29-1 and TRBJ2-7, with 13 bases fitting TRBD2. The junction had 8 bases not matched to a gene; V was cut back by 6 bases and J by 0 bases. This CDR3 is built from 16 residues. Germline V gene data show CDR1 as SQVTM and CDR2 as ANQGSEA. In DNA, the CDR3 is TGCAGCGTGCTGACTAGCGGGAGGTTCTTCTCCTACGAGCAGTACTTC. Translation gives CSVLTSGRFFSYEQYF.

The gene calls are TRBV28 and TRBJ2-3, with a weak D call TRBD2 (5 bases). The CDR3 length is 11 residues. V lost 5 bases and J lost 10, with 10 bases in between. Germline CDR1 is MDHEN and CDR2 is SYDVKM. The CDR3 here is CASSLGLAQYF. CDR3 nucleotides: TGTGCCAGCAGTCTCGGACTGGCGCAGTATTTT.